Below are 29 T cell receptor beta chains sequenced from a single sample in a study of blood T cells in healthy people across ages. Primed by a sample-barcoded 5' primer and a J-beta primer mix, a second PCR proceeded for 7 to 11 cycles. From the 5' RACE reads, TCRdb called clonotypes with MiXCR, one entry per CDR3 protein. Altogether fewer than 750,000 distinct CDR3 sequences are present, approximately 52% being singletons, with the ten largest covering about 13%. Sequencing was performed on blood. All receptors come from an elderly woman in good health.

Concerning this clonotype itself: At one end, the junction sequence differs from germline, possibly due to a read error. The J gene is TRBJ1-4, the V gene TRBV12-3 or TRBV12-4; possible D gene TRBD1, 5 bases. This CDR3 contains 13 residues. In DNA form, the CDR3 reads TGTCCCAGCAGTTTAAGGCAGGGCGTTGAACTGTTTTTT. Protein product: CPSSLRQGVELFF.

This rearrangement joins TRBV15 to TRBJ1-5; tentative D call: TRBD1 (5 bases). This CDR3 is built from 13 residues. V was clipped by 5 bases and J by 2 bases, with 7 bases between them. Per germline, CDR1 LNHNV and CDR2 YYDKDF (reference sequence). The CDR3 reads CATSGRGNQPQHF. In DNA, the CDR3 is TGTGCCACCAGCGGCAGGGGCAATCAGCCCCAGCATTTT.

Regarding this clonotype: A much larger clone differs by one base, so this may be a read error. The rearrangement joins TRBV5-1 to TRBJ2-3; a possible D gene is TRBD1 (5 bases). The germline CDR1 and CDR2 sequences are SGHRS and YFSETQ. There are 16 residues in the CDR3. V was clipped by 5 bases and J by 4 bases, with 20 bases between them. The CDR3 here is CASREPKDKGADTQYF. Written as DNA, the CDR3 is TGCGCCAGCAGAGAACCCAAGGACAAAGGCGCAGATACGCAGTATTTT.

The chain recombines TRBV20-1 with TRBJ1-5, with D possibly being TRBD1 (5 bases). This CDR3 comprises 16 residues. From germline, CDR1 is DFQATT and CDR2 SNEGSKA (reference sequence). Between the trimmed V and J ends, which lost 3 bases and 0 bases, there was a span of 15 bases. Here the CDR3 reads CSARMAGRYSNQPQHF. CDR3 in DNA: TGCAGTGCTAGGATGGCAGGGCGGTATAGCAATCAGCCCCAGCATTTT.

Comments on this clonotype: The junction does not match germline at one end; this may be a read error. The CDR3 sequence: CASSLMGGADMQYF. CDR3 DNA: TGTGCCAGCAGTTTAATGGGGGGAGCAGATATGCAGTATTTT. The chain joins TRBV12-3 or TRBV12-4 to TRBJ2-3; D is possibly TRBD2 (6 bases). The CDR3 is 14 amino acids.

This clonotype was counted at least ten times. V gene TRBV6-6 combines with J gene TRBJ1-2; D call uncertain. The CDR3 sequence is 12 residues long. CDR1 is MNHNY, CDR2 SVGAGI, per germline (reference sequence). CDR3 region: CAAGRINYGYTF. CDR3 DNA sequence: TGTGCGGCGGGCAGAATTAACTATGGCTACACCTTC.

This clonotype was seen repeatedly, ten times or more. The J gene is TRBJ2-3, the V gene TRBV5-1; the D call may be TRBD1 or TRBD2 (5 bases each). The CDR3 is 14 residues long. The V and J ends lost 4 bases and 0 bases respectively, with 9 bases between them. From germline, CDR1 is SGHRS and CDR2 YFSETQ. CDR3 protein: CASSLWDSTDTQYF. The CDR3 nucleotides read TGCGCCAGCAGCCTGTGGGACAGCACAGATACGCAGTATTTT. Drawing the rest from reference TRBV5-1 and TRBJ2-3, the complete variable domain is KAGVTQTPRYLIKTRGQQVTLSCSPISGHRSVSWYQQTPGQGLQFLFEYFSETQRNKGNFPGRFSGRQFSNSRSEMNVSTLELGDSALYLCASSLWDSTDTQYFGPGTRLTVL.

The V gene is TRBV5-1, the J gene TRBJ2-1; 12 bases fit TRBD2. The CDR3 has 17 amino acids. Germline CDR1 and CDR2: SGHRS and YFSETQ. V lost 3 bases, J lost 1 base, and 5 bases stayed unmatched. In nucleotides, the CDR3 is TGCGCCAGCAGCTCTAGCGGGGGGGCCGGGTCCTACAATGAGCAGTTCTTC. Encoded protein: CASSSSGGAGSYNEQFF.

This chain uses TRBV12-3 or TRBV12-4 with TRBJ2-5, with D possibly TRBD2 on 6 matching bases. The germline V and J ends were trimmed by 5 bases and 10 bases, with 20 bases remaining between them. The CDR3 is 14 amino acids. The CDR3 loop is CASSRRDRSSGQYF. DNA for the CDR3: TGTGCCAGCAGTAGGCGGGACCGATCATCGGGCCAGTACTTC.

DNA for the CDR3: TGTGCCAGCAGCTTAGCTTGGCAGGGTACAGATACGCAGTATTTT. The encoded protein is CASSLAWQGTDTQYF. This chain connects TRBV7-2 to TRBJ2-3; D perhaps matches TRBD1 (5 bases). The CDR3 extends over 15 amino acids. Trimming stripped 0 bases from V and 3 bases from J, with 10 bases between. Germline CDR1 is SGHTA and CDR2 is FQGNSA.

On this clonotype: This clone may be a read error of a much larger clone one base away. The chain links TRBV28 to TRBJ2-1, with 12 bases lining up with TRBD2. The CDR3 contains 15 residues. Germline V CDR1 and CDR2: MDHEN, SYDVKM. The CDR3 region is CATLTLAGGHNEHFF. CDR3 sequence (DNA): TGTGCCACCCTGACACTAGCGGGAGGACACAATGAGCATTTCTTC.

The chain carries TRBV14 and TRBJ1-3; 7 bases align to TRBD1. With V trimmed by 4 bases and J by 0 bases, 6 bases remained unmatched. The germline gives CDR1 SGHDN, CDR2 FVKESK. CDR3 length: 16 amino acids. CDR3 DNA sequence: TGTGCCAGCAGCCCGGGACAGCTCCGCTCTGGAAACACCATATATTTT. Its translation: CASSPGQLRSGNTIYF. The full variable domain, with the rest looked up from reference TRBV14 and TRBJ1-3, is EAGVTQFPSHSVIEKGQTVTLRCDPISGHDNLYWYRRVMGKEIKFLLHFVKESKQDESGMPNNRFLAERTGGTYSTLKVQPAELEDSGVYFCASSPGQLRSGNTIYFGEGSWLTVV.

This clonotype has ten or more counts. Its ends do not fully match the called genes, so a read error is possible. The chain uses TRBV5-1 and TRBJ2-5, with 7 positions matching TRBD1. This CDR3 has 13 amino acids. The germline V gene encodes CDR1 SGHRS and CDR2 YFSETQ. For the CDR3, the DNA is TGTGCCAGCAGCCTAGGGACAGAAGAGACCCAGTACTTC. It yields the protein CASSLGTEETQYF.

V gene TRBV6-2 or TRBV6-3 combines with J gene TRBJ2-1; 8 nucleotides line up with TRBD2. The CDR3 contains 13 residues. Germline loops: CDR1 MNHEY, CDR2 SVGEGT. The V gene end was trimmed by 9 bases and the J gene end by 8 bases; junction bases not matched to a gene: 9. CDR3: CASTGTSFHEQFF. The CDR3 coding sequence is TGTGCCAGTACCGGGACTAGTTTTCATGAGCAGTTCTTC.

The V gene is TRBV18, the J gene TRBJ2-7; D is unclear. V lost 3 bases to trimming and J lost 0 bases, with 15 bases between them. Germline loops: CDR1 KGHSH, CDR2 LQKENI. This CDR3 is 16 amino acids long. DNA of the CDR3: TGTGCCAGCTCACCCTTACCGGGCTACGGCTCCTACGAGCAGTACTTC. It translates to CASSPLPGYGSYEQYF.

The rearrangement uses TRBV18 and TRBJ2-2, with 8 bases identical to TRBD2. V trimming: 0 bases; J trimming: 4 bases; junction bases outside the gene matches: 4. Germline V lookup: CDR1 KGHSH, CDR2 LQKENI. This CDR3 has 16 amino acids. CDR3 sequence (DNA): TGTGCCAGCTCACCACCTACCGGGACTAGCACCGGGGAGCTGTTTTTT. Translation: CASSPPTGTSTGELFF.

In this sample, this clonotype turned up once. V gene TRBV25-1 combines with J gene TRBJ1-2; TRBD1 might be the D (5 bases). Looked up from germline, CDR1 is MGHDK and CDR2 is SYGVNS. The CDR3 has 15 residues. The ends were cut back, 3 bases at V and 5 bases at J, with 16 bases in the middle. CDR3 sequence: CASSDHSPAGYGYTF. CDR3 DNA sequence: TGTGCCAGCAGTGACCACTCGCCGGCAGGGTATGGCTACACCTTC.

The chain couples TRBV7-9 to TRBJ1-1; TRBD1 might be the D (6 bases). The CDR3 loop spans 15 amino acids. V lost 8 bases to trimming and J lost 1 base, with 17 bases between them. The germline V gene encodes CDR1 SEHNR and CDR2 FQNEAQ (reference sequence). CDR3 sequence: CASPPRDTKNTEAFF. The CDR3 DNA reads TGTGCCAGCCCCCCTCGGGACACGAAGAACACTGAAGCTTTCTTT.

Remarks on this clonotype: A read error may explain this, as a much larger clone is one base away. J is TRBJ2-3 and V is TRBV7-8, with D perhaps given as TRBD1 or TRBD2 (6 bases each). The V gene's germline CDR1 is SGHVS and CDR2 FQNEAQ. The CDR3 consists of 17 residues. For the CDR3, the DNA is TGTGCCAGCAGCTTAGCGGGGGGCCCCCTTAGCACAGATACGCGGTATTTT. It encodes CASSLAGGPLSTDTRYF.

This clonotype has a handful of counts. The rearrangement links TRBV6-2 or TRBV6-3 to TRBJ2-3, with D possibly TRBD2 on 6 matching bases. This CDR3 contains 15 residues. V dropped 7 bases and J dropped 6 bases, with 20 bases sitting between them. Germline V lookup: CDR1 MNHEY, CDR2 SVGEGT. CDR3 in amino acids: CASTPIGWGEDTQYF. The CDR3 nucleotides read TGTGCCAGCACCCCGATCGGGTGGGGGGAGGATACGCAGTATTTT.

This clonotype has a handful of counts. The chain is built from TRBV14 and TRBJ2-7; maybe TRBD2 (6 bases). The CDR3 has 13 amino acids. Germline V gives CDR1 SGHDN, CDR2 FVKESK. Trimming pared 4 bases from V and 2 bases from J, leaving 9 bases between. CDR3 region: CASSPPSAYEQYF. The CDR3 DNA reads as TGTGCCAGCAGCCCCCCTAGCGCCTACGAGCAGTACTTC.

This clonotype was detected many times. This sequence joins TRBV20-1 and TRBJ2-1, with 13 bases fitting TRBD2. Germline values: CDR1 DFQATT, CDR2 SNEGSKA (reference sequence). Trimming cost V 5 bases and J 8 bases; bases outside gene matches: 6. The CDR3 covers 14 residues. CDR3 DNA: TGCAGTGCTGTAACTAGCGGGAGGGCCGATGAGCAGTTCTTC. Protein product: CSAVTSGRADEQFF.

The chain has TRBV21-1 and TRBJ1-1; whether TRBD1, the table's D call, matches the DNA was not checked. TRBV21-1 is a documented pseudogene. The CDR3 has 13 amino acids. The CDR3 DNA reads TGTGCCAGCATGGGTCCGCCCAACACTGAAGCTTTCTTT. As protein: CASMGPPNTEAFF.

The chain is built from TRBV5-5 and TRBJ2-1; 7 bases are a match to TRBD2. The V and J ends lost 4 bases and 4 bases, in that order; junction bases with no gene match: 8. Germline CDR1 is SGHKS and CDR2 is YYEKEE (reference sequence). The CDR3 contains 15 residues. The DNA for the CDR3 is TGTGCCAGCAGCGGCACCAGACTAGCTTACAATGAGCAGTTCTTC. It codes for CASSGTRLAYNEQFF.

This clonotype was seen at least ten times. This rearrangement joins TRBV25-1 to TRBJ2-7; possible D gene TRBD1, 6 bases. This CDR3 is 16 amino acids long. V was cut by 2 bases and J by 5 bases, with 19 bases left in between. The V gene's germline CDR1 is MGHDK and CDR2 SYGVNS. CDR3 bases: TGTGCCAGCAGTGAACCCCGGGCAGGGGAACTTAACGAGCAGTACTTC. Translated: CASSEPRAGELNEQYF.

This clonotype was recorded at least ten times. J is TRBJ2-7 and V is TRBV10-2; TRBD2 agrees at 9 bases. V lost 2 bases to trimming and J lost 6 bases; unmatched junction nucleotides: 2. The CDR3 is made up of 13 amino acids. Germline assignment: CDR1 WSHSY and CDR2 SAAADI. The CDR3 region is CASSEASGTEQYF. CDR3 DNA sequence: TGCGCCAGCAGTGAGGCTAGCGGGACCGAGCAGTACTTC.

Ten or more counts support this clonotype. The chain couples TRBV11-2 to TRBJ2-5; D is perhaps TRBD2 (6 bases). The CDR3 has 17 residues. V was clipped by 5 bases and J by 1 base, with 20 bases between them. The germline CDR1 and CDR2 sequences are SGHAT and FQNNGV. CDR3 DNA sequence: TGTGCCAGCAGCCAAAAACTAGCTCACACCCCCCAAGAGACCCAGTACTTC. Translating it yields CASSQKLAHTPQETQYF.

This chain uses TRBV5-1 with TRBJ2-1; TRBD2 matches at 7 bases. Trimming removed 3 bases from V and 7 bases from J; junction bases left unmatched: 10. Germline V gene sequence: CDR1 SGHRS, CDR2 YFSETQ. The CDR3 runs to 15 residues. CDR3 sequence reads: CASSYGGRAWNEQFF. The CDR3 coding sequence is TGCGCCAGCAGCTATGGGGGGAGGGCCTGGAATGAGCAGTTCTTC.

J is TRBJ1-5 and V is TRBV5-1; TRBD1 might be the D (5 bases). V was shortened by 1 base and J by 6 bases, with 11 bases between the two germline ends. The CDR3 loop spans 14 amino acids. Germline V gene lookup returns CDR1 SGHRS and CDR2 YFSETQ. The CDR3 sequence: CASSLFLGTQPQHF. The DNA for the CDR3 is TGCGCCAGCAGCTTGTTTCTGGGGACTCAGCCCCAGCATTTT. The variable domain in full, completed from reference TRBV5-1 and TRBJ1-5, reads KAGVTQTPRYLIKTRGQQVTLSCSPISGHRSVSWYQQTPGQGLQFLFEYFSETQRNKGNFPGRFSGRQFSNSRSEMNVSTLELGDSALYLCASSLFLGTQPQHFGDGTRLSIL.